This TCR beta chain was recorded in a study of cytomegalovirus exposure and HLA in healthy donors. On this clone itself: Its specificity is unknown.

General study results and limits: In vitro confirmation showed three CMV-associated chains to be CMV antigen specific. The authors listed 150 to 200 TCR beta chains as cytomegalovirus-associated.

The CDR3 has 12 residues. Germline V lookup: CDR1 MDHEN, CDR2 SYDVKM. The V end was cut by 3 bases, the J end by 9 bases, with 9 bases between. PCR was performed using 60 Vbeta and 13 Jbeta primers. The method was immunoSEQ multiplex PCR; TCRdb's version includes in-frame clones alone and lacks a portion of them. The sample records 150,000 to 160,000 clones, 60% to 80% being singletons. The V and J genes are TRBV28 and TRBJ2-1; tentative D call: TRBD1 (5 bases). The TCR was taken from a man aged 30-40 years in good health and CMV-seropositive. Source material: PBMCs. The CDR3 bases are TGTGCCAGCAGTTTGACAGTGGGTGAGCAGTTCTTC. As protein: CASSLTVGEQFF.